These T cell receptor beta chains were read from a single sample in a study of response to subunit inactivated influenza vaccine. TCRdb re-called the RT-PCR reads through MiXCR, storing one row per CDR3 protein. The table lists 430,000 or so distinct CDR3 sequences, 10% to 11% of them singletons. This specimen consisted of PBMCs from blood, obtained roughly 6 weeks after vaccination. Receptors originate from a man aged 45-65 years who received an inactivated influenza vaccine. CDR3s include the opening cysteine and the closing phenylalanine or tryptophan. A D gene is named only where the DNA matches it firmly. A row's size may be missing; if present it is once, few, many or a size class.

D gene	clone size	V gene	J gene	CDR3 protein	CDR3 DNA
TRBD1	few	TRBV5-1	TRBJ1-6	CASSSGQGAWSPLHF	TGCGCCAGCAGCTCCGGACAGGGGGCTTGGTCACCCCTCCACTTT
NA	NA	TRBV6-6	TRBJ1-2	CASSSNRVPGYTF	TGTGCCAGCAGTAGCAACAGGGTTCCTGGCTACACCTTC
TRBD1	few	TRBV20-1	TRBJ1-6	CSARASGQGHSPLHF	TGCAGTGCTAGAGCTTCGGGACAGGGGCATTCACCCCTCCACTTT
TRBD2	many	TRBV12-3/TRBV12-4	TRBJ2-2	CASSRTSGGVGELFF	TGTGCCAGCAGTCGGACTAGCGGGGGGGTCGGGGAGCTGTTTTTT
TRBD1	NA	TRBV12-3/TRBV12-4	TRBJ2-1	CASSFVGTGGNEQFF	TGTGCCAGCAGTTTCGTAGGAACAGGGGGCAATGAGCAGTTCTTC
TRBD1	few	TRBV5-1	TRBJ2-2	CASSTPTGDTGELFF	TGCGCCAGCAGCACCCCGACAGGGGACACCGGGGAGCTGTTTTTT
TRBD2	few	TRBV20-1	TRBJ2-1	CSAPGTSGGNNEQFF	TGCAGTGCCCCGGGGACTAGCGGGGGAAACAATGAGCAGTTCTTC
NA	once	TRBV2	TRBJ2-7	CASSEFLLSYEQYF	TGTGCCAGCAGTGAGTTCTTACTCTCCTACGAGCAGTACTTC
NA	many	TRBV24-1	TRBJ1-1	CATSDGAHGTEAFF	TGTGCCACCAGTGACGGGGCGCATGGCACTGAAGCTTTCTTT
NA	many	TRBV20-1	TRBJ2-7	CSAREGFSEQYF	TGCAGTGCTAGAGAGGGGTTCAGCGAGCAGTACTTC
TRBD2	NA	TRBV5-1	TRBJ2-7	CASSLGASGSFYEQYF	TGCGCCAGCAGCTTGGGAGCTAGCGGGAGCTTTTACGAGCAGTACTTC
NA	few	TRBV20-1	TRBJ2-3	CSALTTGPDTQYF	TGCAGTGCTCTCACTACCGGGCCTGATACGCAGTATTTT
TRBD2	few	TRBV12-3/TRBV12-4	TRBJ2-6	CASQRGAGANVLTF	TGTGCCAGTCAACGGGGGGCTGGGGCCAACGTCCTGACTTTC
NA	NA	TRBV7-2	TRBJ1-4	CASSPPFNEKLFF	TGTGCCAGCAGCCCCCCTTTTAATGAAAAACTGTTTTTT
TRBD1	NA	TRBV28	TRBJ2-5	CASRDGTGRETQYF	TGTGCCAGCAGGGATGGGACAGGGAGGGAGACCCAGTACTTC
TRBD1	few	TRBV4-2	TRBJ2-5	CASSQAGGEETQYF	TGTGCCAGCAGCCAAGCAGGGGGCGAAGAGACCCAGTACTTC
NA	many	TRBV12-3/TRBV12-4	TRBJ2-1	CASSLSAGTYNEQFF	TGTGCCAGCAGTTTAAGTGCGGGCACCTACAATGAGCAGTTCTTC
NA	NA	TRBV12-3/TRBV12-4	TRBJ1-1	CASSPRTGRPNTEAFF	TGTGCCAGCAGTCCCCGGACGGGAAGACCGAACACTGAAGCTTTCTTT